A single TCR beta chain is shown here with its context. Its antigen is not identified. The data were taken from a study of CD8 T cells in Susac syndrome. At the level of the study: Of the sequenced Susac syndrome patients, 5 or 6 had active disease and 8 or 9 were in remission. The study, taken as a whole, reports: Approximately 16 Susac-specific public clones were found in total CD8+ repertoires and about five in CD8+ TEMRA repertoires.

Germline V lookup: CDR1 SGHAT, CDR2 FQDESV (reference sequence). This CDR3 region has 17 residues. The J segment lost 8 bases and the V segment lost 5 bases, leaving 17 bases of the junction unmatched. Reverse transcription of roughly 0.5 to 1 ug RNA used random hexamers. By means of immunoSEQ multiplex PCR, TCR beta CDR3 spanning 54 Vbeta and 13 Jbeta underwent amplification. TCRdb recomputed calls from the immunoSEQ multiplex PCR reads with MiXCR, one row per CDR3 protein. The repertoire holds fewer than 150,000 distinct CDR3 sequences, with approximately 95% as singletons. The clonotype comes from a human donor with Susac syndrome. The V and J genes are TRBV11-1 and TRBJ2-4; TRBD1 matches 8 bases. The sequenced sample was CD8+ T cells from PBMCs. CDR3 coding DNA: TGTGCCAGCAGCGGTGGGGCCACACAGGGGGGAACGGACATTCAGTACTTC. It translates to CASSGGATQGGTDIQYF. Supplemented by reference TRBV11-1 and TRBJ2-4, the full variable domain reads EAEVAQSPRYKITEKSQAVAFWCDPISGHATLYWYRQILGQGPELLVQFQDESVVDDSQLPKDRFSAERLKGVDSTLKIQPAELGDSAMYLCASSGGATQGGTDIQYFGAGTRLSVL.